Each of the 17 T cell receptor beta chains below was sequenced from the same sample in a study of graft-versus-host responses after intestinal transplantation. The antigens of these receptors remain unknown. Clones were sequenced by immunoSEQ multiplex PCR, and TCRdb holds only the in-frame ones, with some missing. The data show about 120,000 clones, about nine tenths seen once. Source: unstimulated CD4+ T cells sorted from spleen or lymph node cells, taken before intestinal transplant. These receptor sequences come from a human donor who received an intestinal transplant.

This clone appeared a few times. The genes are TRBV28 and TRBJ1-5; TRBD1 aligns across 7 bases. This CDR3 comprises 16 residues. V lost 6 bases, J lost 2 bases, and 10 bases stayed unmatched. Germline V gene sequence: CDR1 MDHEN, CDR2 SYDVKM. For the CDR3, the DNA is TGTGCCAGCAGGGTGCCGACAGGGAATGGCAATCAGCCCCAGCATTTT. Its translation: CASRVPTGNGNQPQHF.

This rearrangement joins TRBV5-6 to TRBJ2-5; D possibly corresponds to TRBD2 (7 bases). Trimming pared 1 base from V and 2 bases from J, leaving 15 bases between. This CDR3 contains 16 residues. Germline-derived CDR1 and CDR2 are SGHDT and YYEEEE. The CDR3 coding sequence is TGTGCCAGCAGCTTGAGGGGGGGGGCTGCACAAGAGACCCAGTACTTC. Its protein product is CASSLRGGAAQETQYF.

CDR3 bases: TGTGCCAGCAGTTTAGGTGGGACAGGGTACTACGAGCAGTACTTC. Protein product: CASSLGGTGYYEQYF. This chain joins TRBV27 and TRBJ2-7, with 9 bases identical to TRBD1. There are 15 residues in the CDR3. Germline lookup yields CDR1 MNHEY and CDR2 SMNVEV (reference sequence). The junction had 5 bases not matched to a gene; V was cut back by 2 bases and J by 3 bases.

This chain uses TRBV4-3 with TRBJ1-1; D is perhaps TRBD1 (6 bases). The CDR3 sequence is 16 residues long. CDR1 and CDR2 from the germline V gene are LGHNA and YSLEER. Deletions cut 0 bases from V and 3 bases from J, with 14 bases between. Written as DNA, the CDR3 is TGCGCCAGCAGCCAAGAAACCGCGGGGGCGGACACTGAAGCTTTCTTT. Amino acid sequence: CASSQETAGADTEAFF.

This sequence joins TRBV5-1 and TRBJ2-3, with D possibly being TRBD2 (6 bases). The CDR3 runs to 14 residues. Trimming shortened V by 4 bases and J by 2 bases, and 11 bases separated the two germline ends. In germline, CDR1 is SGHRS, CDR2 YFSETQ. The CDR3 DNA reads as TGCGCCAGCAGCCGCGGGACCAACACAGATACGCAGTATTTT. Translating it yields CASSRGTNTDTQYF.

This chain joins TRBV9 and TRBJ1-2; D perhaps matches TRBD1 (5 bases). CDR1 and CDR2 from the germline V gene are SGDLS and YYNGEE. The V and J ends lost 6 bases and 8 bases respectively, with 20 bases between them. The CDR3 consists of 14 residues. DNA of the CDR3: TGTGCCAGCACCCTTGGTCAGGGTGTCCAGGGCTACACCTTC. Translated: CASTLGQGVQGYTF.

This clone appeared a few times. The chain uses TRBV10-2 and TRBJ1-1; no reliable D call. The CDR3 runs to 13 residues. The V end was cut by 4 bases, the J end by 5 bases, with 11 bases between. Germline loops: CDR1 WSHSY, CDR2 SAAADI. In DNA form, the CDR3 reads TGCGCCAGCAGTGTTATGTCGGGGACTGAAGCTTTCTTT. It translates to CASSVMSGTEAFF.

The V call is TRBV18, the J call TRBJ2-1; the match to TRBD2 covers 11 bases. CDR3 length: 17 residues. From germline, CDR1 is KGHSH and CDR2 LQKENI. Trimming cost V 0 bases and J 6 bases; bases outside gene matches: 7. The CDR3 DNA is TGTGCCAGCTCACCACCGTTAAAGACTAGCGGGGTCAATGAGCAGTTCTTC. This encodes CASSPPLKTSGVNEQFF.

The chain couples TRBV28 to TRBJ2-3; TRBD2 is a possible D gene (6 bases). Trimming removed 7 bases at V and 8 bases at J, with 22 bases between. CDR3 size: 15 residues. Germline V gene lookup returns CDR1 MDHEN and CDR2 SYDVKM. This chain's CDR3 is CASTQLGGPLGTQYF. In nucleotides, the CDR3 is TGTGCCAGCACCCAATTGGGGGGACCCCTGGGTACGCAGTATTTT.

The gene calls are TRBV27 and TRBJ2-1; 11 positions agree with TRBD2. The CDR3 sequence is 16 residues long. With V trimmed by 5 bases and J by 6 bases, 9 bases remained unmatched. The V gene's germline CDR1 is MNHEY and CDR2 SMNVEV (reference sequence). The DNA of the CDR3 is TGTGCCAGCAGTCATCGGACTAGCGGGCAGGCCAATGAGCAGTTCTTC. This encodes CASSHRTSGQANEQFF.

In its sample, this clone was seen a few times. The CDR3 coding sequence is TGTGCCAGCACCCAAAGGGGTGGGAGAAACACCATATATTTT. Its protein is CASTQRGGRNTIYF. The gene calls are TRBV6-1 and TRBJ1-3, with D tentatively TRBD1 (5 bases). The V and J ends lost 7 bases and 5 bases respectively, with 15 bases between them. Germline CDR1 MNHNS, CDR2 SASEGT. The CDR3 is made up of 14 amino acids.

J is TRBJ1-4 and V is TRBV7-2; perhaps TRBD1 as D (5 bases). The CDR3 runs 15 residues. Trimming took 5 bases from V and 8 from J, leaving 18 bases between them. CDR1 and CDR2 from the germline V gene are SGHTA and FQGNSA. The CDR3 DNA reads TGTGCCAGCAGCCGTTTCCCGCGGGGGGTGGAAAAACTGTTTTTT. It specifies CASSRFPRGVEKLFF.

The chain combines TRBV6-5 with TRBJ2-1, with TRBD1 matching over 7 bases. CDR3 length equals 12 residues. After removal of 6 bases from V and 9 bases from J, the junction contained 5 bases not matched to a gene. In germline, CDR1 is MNHEY, CDR2 SVGAGI. CDR3 sequence: CASREGGGEQFF. CDR3 nucleotides: TGTGCCAGCAGAGAAGGGGGCGGTGAGCAGTTCTTC.

The chain employs TRBV5-4 and TRBJ2-2; 8 nucleotides match TRBD2. The CDR3 contains 15 residues. V lost 0 bases and J lost 7; bases outside the gene matches: 5. Germline V gives CDR1 SGHNT, CDR2 YYREEE (reference sequence). DNA of the CDR3: TGTGCCAGCAGCTTGGATTCGGGAGGGTTCGGGGAGCTGTTTTTT. Protein product: CASSLDSGGFGELFF.

Notes on this clone: At one of its ends the junction is not consistent with the germline gene, which may arise from a read error. The sample holds other DNA sequences that translate to the same CDR3. The chain uses TRBV7-2 and TRBJ1-6; 7 nucleotides agree with TRBD1. Germline CDR1 and CDR2: SGHTA and FQGNSA. This CDR3 is built from 14 residues. For the CDR3, the DNA is TGTGCCAGCAGCTGGGACAGTGGATATTCGCCCCTCCACTTT. It yields the protein CASSWDSGYSPLHF.

The V call is TRBV7-2, the J call TRBJ2-3; D is unresolved. CDR3 length: 12 residues. Germline V gives CDR1 SGHTA, CDR2 FQGNSA. The germline V and J ends were trimmed by 2 bases and 6 bases, with 6 bases remaining between them. The CDR3 is CASSLFSDTQYF. Here the CDR3 DNA reads TGTGCCAGCAGCTTATTTTCGGATACGCAGTATTTT.

This chain connects TRBV2 to TRBJ1-3; TRBD1 matches at 7 bases. Per the germline V gene, CDR1 is SNHLY and CDR2 is FYNNEI. J was trimmed by 0 bases and V by 4 bases; bases with no gene match: 0. The CDR3 is 14 amino acids. CDR3 nucleotides: TGTGCCAGCAGTGGGGACAGCTCTGGAAACACCATATATTTT. It codes for CASSGDSSGNTIYF. The variable domain in full, with the rest retrieved from reference TRBV2 and TRBJ1-3, is EPEVTQTPSHQVTQMGQEVILRCVPISNHLYFYWYRQILGQKVEFLVSFYNNEISEKSEIFDDQFSVERPDGSNFTLKIRSTKLEDSAMYFCASSGDSSGNTIYFGEGSWLTVV.